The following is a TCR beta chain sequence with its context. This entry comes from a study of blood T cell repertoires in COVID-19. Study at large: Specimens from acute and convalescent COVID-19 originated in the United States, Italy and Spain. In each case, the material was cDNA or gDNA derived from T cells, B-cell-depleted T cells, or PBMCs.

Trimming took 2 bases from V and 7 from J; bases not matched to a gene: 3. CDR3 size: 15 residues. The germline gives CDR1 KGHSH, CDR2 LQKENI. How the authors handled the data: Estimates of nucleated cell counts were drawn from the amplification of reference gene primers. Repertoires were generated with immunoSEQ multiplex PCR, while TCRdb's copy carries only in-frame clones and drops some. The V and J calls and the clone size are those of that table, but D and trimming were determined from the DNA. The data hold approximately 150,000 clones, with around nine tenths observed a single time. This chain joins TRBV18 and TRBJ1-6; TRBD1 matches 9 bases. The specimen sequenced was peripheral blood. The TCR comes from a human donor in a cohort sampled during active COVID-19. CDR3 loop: CASSPEGQGNSPLHF. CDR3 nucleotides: TGTGCCAGCTCACCAGAGGGACAGGGAAATTCACCCCTCCACTTT.